The 11 T cell receptor beta chains below all came from one sample that was sequenced in a study of Graves' ophthalmopathy and Graves' hyperthyroidism. Scientists amplified the TCR beta CDR3 regions from RNA transcripts. The first round was an RT-PCR with HTBI primers, and the second round was a multiplex PCR. Via MiXCR, TCRdb re-called the multiplex PCR reads, giving one row per CDR3 protein. Of about 340,000 distinct CDR3 sequences detected, under 20% appear once; the ten largest clones hold 9% to 15%. The material sequenced was peripheral blood. These receptors were collected from an adult man with Graves' ophthalmopathy.

This clonotype was seen many times. The CDR3 DNA is TGTGCCAGCAGCCAGACCCGGTCACCCCTCCACTTT. Translating it yields CASSQTRSPLHF. The rearrangement uses TRBV7-2 and TRBJ1-6; no reliable D call. V dropped 5 bases and J dropped 10 bases, with 9 bases sitting between them. Germline V gene data show CDR1 as SGHTA and CDR2 as FQGNSA. The CDR3 contains 12 residues.

Details on this clonotype: At one end the junction does not follow the germline gene, possibly because of a read error. The chain combines TRBV24-1 with TRBJ2-7; the D gene is possibly TRBD2 (5 bases). The J call is in doubt because the DNA end fits TRBJ2-1 better. This CDR3 contains 12 residues. Germline-derived CDR1 and CDR2 are KGHDR and SFDVKD. This chain's CDR3 is CATTDSGSEQFF. CDR3 bases: TGTGCCACCACTGATTCGGGGAGCGAGCAGTTCTTC.

This clonotype was seen at least ten times. This sequence joins TRBV9 and TRBJ1-3, with unresolved D. The V end lost 3 bases, the J end lost 1 base, and 8 bases lay between the germline ends. This CDR3 is 14 amino acids long. Germline assignment: CDR1 SGDLS and CDR2 YYNGEE. This CDR3 reads CASSEPLSGNTIYF. CDR3 bases: TGTGCCAGCAGCGAACCCCTTTCTGGAAACACCATATATTTT.

This clonotype was detected ten times or more. V is TRBV20-1 and J is TRBJ2-2; 7 nucleotides agree with TRBD2. The CDR3 covers 15 residues. J was trimmed by 1 base and V by 5 bases; bases with no gene match: 7. From germline, CDR1 is DFQATT and CDR2 SNEGSKA (reference sequence). CDR3: CSAGGGLVNTGELFF. In DNA form, the CDR3 reads TGCAGTGCTGGAGGTGGACTAGTGAACACCGGGGAGCTGTTTTTT.

This chain joins TRBV6-1 and TRBJ1-2; TRBD1 aligns across 8 bases. The CDR3 has 14 amino acids. With 7 bases clipped from V and 4 bases from J, the junction kept 8 bases outside the gene matches. Per germline, CDR1 MNHNS and CDR2 SASEGT. The CDR3 here is CASTPDRVRYGYTF. The DNA for the CDR3 is TGTGCCAGCACCCCGGACAGGGTTCGCTATGGCTACACCTTC.

This clonotype was detected many times. This chain joins TRBV10-3 and TRBJ2-2, with a possible D match to TRBD2 (6 bases). The length of the CDR3 is 15 residues. Per the germline V gene, CDR1 is ENHRY and CDR2 is SYGVKD. The ends were cut back, 3 bases at V and 4 bases at J, with 12 bases in the middle. This CDR3 reads CAISEWGDVTGELFF. The CDR3 DNA is TGTGCCATCAGTGAATGGGGGGACGTCACCGGGGAGCTGTTTTTT.

This clonotype was found many times. The rearrangement joins TRBV2 to TRBJ2-5, with D possibly matching TRBD2 (6 bases). Germline lookup yields CDR1 SNHLY and CDR2 FYNNEI. There are 13 residues in the CDR3. V dropped 7 bases and J dropped 10 bases, with 19 bases sitting between them. CDR3 bases: TGTGCCAGCATTAAGGACTACCAAGACCGCCAGTACTTC. It translates to CASIKDYQDRQYF.

This clonotype was seen at least ten times. This chain joins TRBV12-3 or TRBV12-4 and TRBJ2-2; 9 nucleotides line up with TRBD1. The V gene end was trimmed by 6 bases and the J gene end by 5 bases; junction bases not matched to a gene: 13. The CDR3 is 17 amino acids. DNA for the CDR3: TGTGCCAGCAGACTTCGAGGTGGACAGGGGTGGACCGGGGAGCTGTTTTTT. Its translation: CASRLRGGQGWTGELFF.

Ten or more counts support this clonotype. This chain joins TRBV24-1 and TRBJ2-7; the D gene is possibly TRBD1 (7 bases). CDR1 is KGHDR, CDR2 SFDVKD, per germline. The CDR3 contains 16 residues. V lost 3 bases and J 1 base, leaving 15 bases between the germline ends. This CDR3 is CATSDAGQYSSYEQYF. Written as DNA, the CDR3 is TGTGCCACCAGTGATGCGGGACAGTATTCTTCCTACGAGCAGTACTTC.

Notes on this clonotype: The junction does not match germline at one end; this may be a read error. The gene calls are TRBV28 and TRBJ2-7; D gene unclear. The CDR3 has 11 amino acids. Germline values: CDR1 MDHEN, CDR2 SYDVKM. The CDR3 loop is CATSFLYEQSF. In DNA, the CDR3 is TGTGCCACCAGTTTTCTGTACGAGCAGTCCTTC.

This clonotype was observed many times. The genes are TRBV30 and TRBJ2-5; D not resolved. The ends were cut back, 0 bases at V and 7 bases at J, with 12 bases in the middle. The CDR3 runs to 13 residues. From germline, CDR1 is GTSNPN and CDR2 SVGIG (reference sequence). CDR3 sequence reads: CAWSVLLVGTQYF. The CDR3 DNA follows: TGTGCCTGGAGTGTACTTCTGGTTGGGACCCAGTACTTC.